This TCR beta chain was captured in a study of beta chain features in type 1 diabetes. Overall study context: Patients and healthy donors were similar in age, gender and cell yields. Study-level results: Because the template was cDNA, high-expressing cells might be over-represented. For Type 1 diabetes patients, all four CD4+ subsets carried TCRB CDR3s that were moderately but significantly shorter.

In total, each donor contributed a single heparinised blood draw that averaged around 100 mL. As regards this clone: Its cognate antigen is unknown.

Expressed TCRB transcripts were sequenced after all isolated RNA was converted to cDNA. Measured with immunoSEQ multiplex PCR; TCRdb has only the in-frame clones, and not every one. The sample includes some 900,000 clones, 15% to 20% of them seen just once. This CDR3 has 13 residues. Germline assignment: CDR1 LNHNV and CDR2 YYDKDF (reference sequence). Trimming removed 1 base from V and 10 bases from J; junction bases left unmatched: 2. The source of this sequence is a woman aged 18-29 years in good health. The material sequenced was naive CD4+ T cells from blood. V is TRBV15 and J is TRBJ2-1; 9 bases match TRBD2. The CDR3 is CATSRGLAEEQFF. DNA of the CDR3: TGTGCCACCAGCAGAGGACTAGCGGAGGAGCAGTTCTTC.